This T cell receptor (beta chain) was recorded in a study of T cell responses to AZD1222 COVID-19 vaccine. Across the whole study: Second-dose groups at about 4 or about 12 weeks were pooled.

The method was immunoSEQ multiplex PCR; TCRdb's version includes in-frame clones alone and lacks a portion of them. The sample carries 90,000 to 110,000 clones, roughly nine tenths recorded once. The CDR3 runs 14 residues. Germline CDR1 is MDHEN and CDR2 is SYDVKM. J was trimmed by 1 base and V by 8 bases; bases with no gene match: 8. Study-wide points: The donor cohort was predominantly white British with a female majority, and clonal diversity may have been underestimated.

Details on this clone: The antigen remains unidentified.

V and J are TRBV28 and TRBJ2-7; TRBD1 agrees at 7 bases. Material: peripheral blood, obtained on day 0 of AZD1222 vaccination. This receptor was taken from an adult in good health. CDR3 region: CASFGDRESYEQYF. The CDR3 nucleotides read TGTGCCAGCTTTGGGGACAGAGAATCCTACGAGCAGTACTTC.